This T cell receptor beta chain was found in a study of T cells in Graves' hyperthyroidism and ophthalmopathy. Across the whole study: Peripheral blood was taken when the disease was first diagnosed, before any treatment began.

Amplification of TCR beta CDR3 regions was performed using RNA transcripts as template. The HTBI set primed first-round TCR CDR3 RT-PCR. TCRdb ran MiXCR on the multiplex PCR reads and lists one entry per CDR3 protein. The table records about 480,000 distinct CDR3 sequences, over 13% of them present only once. Hyperthyroidism patients were newly diagnosed, had disease duration under 2 months, and were aged 18 to 65 years. The authors obtained PBMCs from about 9 ml of fresh peripheral blood. Points from the study as a whole: Blood shared most expanded thyroid clonotypes above 0.001.

This clonotype appeared once. Its antigen is not known. A much bigger clone sits one base away, suggesting this may be a read error. This clonotype was sampled from a woman aged 18-29 years with Graves' hyperthyroidism. The sample was blood.

The CDR3 loop is CATELARAYNEQFF. CDR3 DNA sequence: TGTGCCACCGAGCTAGCGAGAGCCTACAATGAGCAGTTCTTC. The rearrangement joins TRBV24-1 to TRBJ2-1, with D tentatively TRBD2 (6 bases). The V gene lost 9 bases and the J gene lost 2 bases, with 13 bases spanning the gap. Germline CDR1 reads KGHDR; CDR2 reads SFDVKD. The CDR3 runs to 14 residues.